This T cell receptor beta chain originates from a study of identical twins. This CDR3 comprises 17 residues. Germline trimming cut 6 bases from V and 6 bases from J; bases unmatched to any gene: 14. Germline CDR1 SGHAT, CDR2 FQNNGV. Whole-study findings and limits: Findings came from cross-sectional statistics, without long-term follow-up of donors.

TCRdb used MiXCR to reprocess the 5' RACE reads, holding one entry per CDR3 protein. The data show hundreds of thousands of distinct CDR3 sequences, around 6.1% seen once. With regard to this clonotype: The antigen remains unidentified.

The rearrangement joins TRBV11-2 to TRBJ2-2; TRBD1 aligns across 9 bases. This clonotype originated in a man aged 18 to 35 in good health. Sequenced material: naive T cells sorted from blood. The CDR3 protein is CASRRTRTGAIAGELFF. As DNA, the CDR3 is TGTGCCAGCAGAAGAACTCGGACAGGGGCTATCGCCGGGGAGCTGTTTTTT.